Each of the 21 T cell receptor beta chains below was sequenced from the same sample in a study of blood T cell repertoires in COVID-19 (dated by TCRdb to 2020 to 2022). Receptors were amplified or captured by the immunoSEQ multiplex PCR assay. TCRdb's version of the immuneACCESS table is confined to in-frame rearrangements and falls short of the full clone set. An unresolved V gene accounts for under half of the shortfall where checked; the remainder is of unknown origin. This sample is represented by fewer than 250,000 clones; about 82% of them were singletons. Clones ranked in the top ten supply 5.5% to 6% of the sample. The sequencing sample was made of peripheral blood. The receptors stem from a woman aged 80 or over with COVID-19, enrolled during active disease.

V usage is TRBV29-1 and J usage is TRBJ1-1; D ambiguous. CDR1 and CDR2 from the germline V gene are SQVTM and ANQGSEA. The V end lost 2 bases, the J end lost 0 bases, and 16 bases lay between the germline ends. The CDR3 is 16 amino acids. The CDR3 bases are TGCAGCGTTGAAATCCGGGAGCGAGGAGTGAACACTGAAGCTTTCTTT. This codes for CSVEIRERGVNTEAFF.

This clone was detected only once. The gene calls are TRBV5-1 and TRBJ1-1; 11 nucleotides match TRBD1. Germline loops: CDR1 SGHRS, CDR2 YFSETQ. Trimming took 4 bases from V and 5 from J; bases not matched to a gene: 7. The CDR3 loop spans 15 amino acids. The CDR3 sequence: CASSGGQGAGTEAFF. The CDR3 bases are TGCGCCAGCAGCGGCGGACAGGGGGCCGGGACTGAAGCTTTCTTT.

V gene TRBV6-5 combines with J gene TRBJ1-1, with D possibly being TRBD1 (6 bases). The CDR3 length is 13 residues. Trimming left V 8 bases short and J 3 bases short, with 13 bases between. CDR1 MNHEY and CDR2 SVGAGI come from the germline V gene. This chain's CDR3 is CASGRQEHTEAFF. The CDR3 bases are TGTGCCAGCGGGCGACAGGAACACACTGAAGCTTTCTTT.

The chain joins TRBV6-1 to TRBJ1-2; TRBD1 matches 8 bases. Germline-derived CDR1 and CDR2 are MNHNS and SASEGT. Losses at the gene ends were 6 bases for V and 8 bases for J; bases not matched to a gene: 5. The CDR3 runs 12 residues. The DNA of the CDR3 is TGTGCCAGCAGGACAGGGGAGCGGGGCTACACCTTC. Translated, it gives CASRTGERGYTF.

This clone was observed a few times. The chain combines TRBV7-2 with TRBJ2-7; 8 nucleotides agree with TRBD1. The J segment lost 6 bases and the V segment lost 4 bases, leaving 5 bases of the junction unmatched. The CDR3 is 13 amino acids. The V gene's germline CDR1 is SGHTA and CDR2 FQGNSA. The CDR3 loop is CASSSNRGTEQYV. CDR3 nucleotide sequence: TGTGCCAGCAGCTCAAACAGGGGGACCGAGCAGTACGTC.

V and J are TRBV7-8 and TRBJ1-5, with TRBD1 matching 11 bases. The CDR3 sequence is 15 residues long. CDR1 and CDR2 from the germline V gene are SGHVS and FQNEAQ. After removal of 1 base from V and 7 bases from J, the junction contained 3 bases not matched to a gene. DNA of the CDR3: TGTGCCAGCAGCTTAGAGGACAGGGGGCAGCAGCCCCAGCATTTT. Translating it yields CASSLEDRGQQPQHF.

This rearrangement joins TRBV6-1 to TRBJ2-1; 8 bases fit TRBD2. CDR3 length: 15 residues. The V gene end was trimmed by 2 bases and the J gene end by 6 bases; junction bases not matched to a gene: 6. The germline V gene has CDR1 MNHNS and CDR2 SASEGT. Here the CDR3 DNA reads TGTGCCAGCAGTGAATATAGCGGGAAGGTCAATGAGCAGTTCTTC. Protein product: CASSEYSGKVNEQFF.

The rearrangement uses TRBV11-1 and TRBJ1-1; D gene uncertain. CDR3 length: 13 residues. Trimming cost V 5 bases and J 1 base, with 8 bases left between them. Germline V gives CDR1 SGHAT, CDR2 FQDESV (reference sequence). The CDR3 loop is CASSPTWNTEAFF. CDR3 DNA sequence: TGTGCCAGCAGCCCCACATGGAACACTGAAGCTTTCTTT.

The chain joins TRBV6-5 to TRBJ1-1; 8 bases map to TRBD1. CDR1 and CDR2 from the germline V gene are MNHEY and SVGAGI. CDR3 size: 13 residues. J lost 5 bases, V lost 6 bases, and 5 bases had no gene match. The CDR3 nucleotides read TGTGCCAGCAGCAACAGGGGGAATACTGAAGCTTTCTTT. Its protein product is CASSNRGNTEAFF.

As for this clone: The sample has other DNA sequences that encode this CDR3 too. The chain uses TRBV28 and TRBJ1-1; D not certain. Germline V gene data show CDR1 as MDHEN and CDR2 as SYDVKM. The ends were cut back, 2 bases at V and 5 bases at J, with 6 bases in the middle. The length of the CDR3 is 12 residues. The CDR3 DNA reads TGTGCCAGCAGTTTACAACAGACTGAAGCTTTCTTT. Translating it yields CASSLQQTEAFF.

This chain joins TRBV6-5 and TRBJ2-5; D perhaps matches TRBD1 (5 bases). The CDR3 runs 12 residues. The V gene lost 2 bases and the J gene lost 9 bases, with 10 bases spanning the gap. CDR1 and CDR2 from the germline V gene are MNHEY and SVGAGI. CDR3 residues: CASSYELGAQYF. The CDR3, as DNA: TGTGCCAGCAGTTACGAGTTAGGGGCCCAGTACTTC.

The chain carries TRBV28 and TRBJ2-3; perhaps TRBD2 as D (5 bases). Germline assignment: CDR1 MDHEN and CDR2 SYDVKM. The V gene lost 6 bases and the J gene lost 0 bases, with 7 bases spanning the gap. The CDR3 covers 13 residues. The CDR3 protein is CASREGSTDTQYF. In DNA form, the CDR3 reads TGTGCCAGCAGAGAGGGTAGCACAGATACGCAGTATTTT.

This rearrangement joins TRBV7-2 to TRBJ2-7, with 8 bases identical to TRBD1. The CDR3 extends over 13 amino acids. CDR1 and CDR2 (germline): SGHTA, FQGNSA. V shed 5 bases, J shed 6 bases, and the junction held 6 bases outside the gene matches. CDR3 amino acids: CASSAGTGREQYV. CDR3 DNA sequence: TGTGCCAGCAGCGCAGGGACAGGCCGCGAGCAGTACGTC.

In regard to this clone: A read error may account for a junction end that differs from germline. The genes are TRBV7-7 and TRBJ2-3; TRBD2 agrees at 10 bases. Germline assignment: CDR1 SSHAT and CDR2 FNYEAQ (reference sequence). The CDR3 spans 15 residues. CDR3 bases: TGTGCTAGCAGCCGAAGCGGGGGGGCTGCAGATACGCAGTATTTT. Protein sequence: CASSRSGGAADTQYF. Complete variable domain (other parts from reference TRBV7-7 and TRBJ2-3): GAGVSQSPRYKVTKRGQDVTLRCDPISSHATLYWYQQALGQGPEFLTYFNYEAQPDKSGLPSDRFSAERPEGSISTLTIQRTEQRDSAMYRCASSRSGGAADTQYFGPGTRLTVL.

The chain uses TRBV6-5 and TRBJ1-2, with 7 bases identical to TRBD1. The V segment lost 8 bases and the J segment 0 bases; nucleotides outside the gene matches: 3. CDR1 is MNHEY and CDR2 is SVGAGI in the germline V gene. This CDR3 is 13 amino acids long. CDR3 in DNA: TGTGCCAGCGGGGGACAGTCTAACTATGGCTACACCTTC. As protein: CASGGQSNYGYTF.

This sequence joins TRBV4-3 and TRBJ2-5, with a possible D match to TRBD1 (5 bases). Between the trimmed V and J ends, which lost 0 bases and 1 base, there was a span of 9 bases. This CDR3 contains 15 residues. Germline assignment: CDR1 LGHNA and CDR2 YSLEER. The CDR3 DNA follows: TGCGCCAGCAGCCAAGATTGGGGCCTCCAAGAGACCCAGTACTTC. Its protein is CASSQDWGLQETQYF.

The CDR3 sequence: CASSSIADGGAETQYF. Here the CDR3 DNA reads TGCGCCAGCAGTTCTATAGCGGATGGGGGAGCAGAGACCCAGTACTTC. The V gene is TRBV5-1, the J gene TRBJ2-5; the D gene is possibly TRBD2 (6 bases). CDR3 length: 16 residues. V was pared by 5 bases and J by 4 bases, with 21 bases between. Germline CDR1 SGHRS, CDR2 YFSETQ.

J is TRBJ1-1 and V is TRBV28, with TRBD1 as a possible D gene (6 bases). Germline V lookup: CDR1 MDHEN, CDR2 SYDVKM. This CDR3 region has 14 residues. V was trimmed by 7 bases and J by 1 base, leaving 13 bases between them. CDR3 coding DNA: TGTGCCAGCACTAGAGGGGGATCGAACACTGAAGCTTTCTTT. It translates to CASTRGGSNTEAFF.

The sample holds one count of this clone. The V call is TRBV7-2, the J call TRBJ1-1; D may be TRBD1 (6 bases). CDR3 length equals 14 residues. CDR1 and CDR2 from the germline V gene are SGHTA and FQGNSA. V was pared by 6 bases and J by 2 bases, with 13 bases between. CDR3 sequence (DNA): TGTGCCAGCAGTCCACAGGGATTCAACACTGAAGCTTTCTTT. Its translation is CASSPQGFNTEAFF.

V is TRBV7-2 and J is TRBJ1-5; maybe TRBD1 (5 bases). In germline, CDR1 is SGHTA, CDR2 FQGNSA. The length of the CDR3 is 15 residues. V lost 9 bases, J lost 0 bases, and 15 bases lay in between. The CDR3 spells CARPWGVNSNQPQHF. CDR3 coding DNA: TGTGCCAGGCCCTGGGGGGTCAATAGCAATCAGCCCCAGCATTTT.

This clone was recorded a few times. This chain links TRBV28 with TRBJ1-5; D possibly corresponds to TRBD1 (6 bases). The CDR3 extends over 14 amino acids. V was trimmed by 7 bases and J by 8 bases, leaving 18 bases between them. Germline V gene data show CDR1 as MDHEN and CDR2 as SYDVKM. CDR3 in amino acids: CASTRGGLNEPQHF. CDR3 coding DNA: TGTGCCAGCACCCGGGGGGGGCTCAACGAGCCCCAGCATTTT.